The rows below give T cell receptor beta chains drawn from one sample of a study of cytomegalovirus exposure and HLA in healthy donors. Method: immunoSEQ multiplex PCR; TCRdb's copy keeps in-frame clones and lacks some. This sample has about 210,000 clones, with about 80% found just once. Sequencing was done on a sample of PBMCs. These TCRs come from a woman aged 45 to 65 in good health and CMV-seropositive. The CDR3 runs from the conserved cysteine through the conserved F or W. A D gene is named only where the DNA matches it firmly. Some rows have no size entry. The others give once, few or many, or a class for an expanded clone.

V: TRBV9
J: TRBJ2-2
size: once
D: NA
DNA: TGTGCCAGCAGCCGCGGACTGAACACCGGGGAGCTGTTTTTT
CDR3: CASSRGLNTGELFF

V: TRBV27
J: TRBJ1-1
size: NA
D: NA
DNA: TGTGCCAGCAGCACCAGGAACACTGAAGCTTTCTTT
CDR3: CASSTRNTEAFF

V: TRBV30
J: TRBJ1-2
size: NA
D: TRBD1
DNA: TGTGCCTGGAGTAACAGGGGGCGCTATGGCTACACCTTC
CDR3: CAWSNRGRYGYTF

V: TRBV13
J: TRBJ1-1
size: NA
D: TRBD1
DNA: TGTGCCAGCAGCTGGGGACAGGGAGGTTATTACACTGAAGCTTTCTTT
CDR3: CASSWGQGGYYTEAFF

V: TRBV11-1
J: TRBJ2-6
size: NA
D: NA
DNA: TGTGCCAGCAGCTCGGTTCCCGGGACACCGTCTGGGGCCAACGTCCTGACTTTC
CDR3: CASSSVPGTPSGANVLTF

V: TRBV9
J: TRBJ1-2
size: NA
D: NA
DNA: TGTGCCAGCAGCGTGACTTCCTATGGCTACACCTTC
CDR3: CASSVTSYGYTF

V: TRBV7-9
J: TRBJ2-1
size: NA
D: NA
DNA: TGTGCCAGCAGCTTAGGTACCTACAATGAGCAGTTCTTC
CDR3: CASSLGTYNEQFF

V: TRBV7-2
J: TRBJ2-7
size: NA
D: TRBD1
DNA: TGTGCCAGCAGCTTACAAACCGGGACAGGGGACGAGCAGTACTTC
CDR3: CASSLQTGTGDEQYF

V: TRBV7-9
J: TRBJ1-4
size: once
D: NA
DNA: TGTGCCAGCAGCTTAGGGGGCCAAGAAAATGAAAAACTGTTTTTT
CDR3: CASSLGGQENEKLFF

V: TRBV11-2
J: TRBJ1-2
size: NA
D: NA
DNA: TGTGCCAGCAGCTTAGGTGGTTCGGGGAACTATGGCTACACCTTC
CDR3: CASSLGGSGNYGYTF

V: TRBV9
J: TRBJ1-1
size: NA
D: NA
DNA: TGTGCCAGCAGCGTAGTTGGGCACACGAACACTGAAGCTTTCTTT
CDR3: CASSVVGHTNTEAFF

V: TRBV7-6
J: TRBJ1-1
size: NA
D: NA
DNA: TGTGCCAGCAGCACAGTACAAGACACTGAAGCTTTCTTT
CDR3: CASSTVQDTEAFF

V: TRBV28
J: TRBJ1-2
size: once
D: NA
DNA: TGTGCCAGCACTAAACAGGGAAGCTATGGCTACACCTTC
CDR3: CASTKQGSYGYTF

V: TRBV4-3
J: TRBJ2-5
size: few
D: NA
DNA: TGCGCCAGCAGCCAAGATGGAGGGCGGACCCAGTACTTC
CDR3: CASSQDGGRTQYF

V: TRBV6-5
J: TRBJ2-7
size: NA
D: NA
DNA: TGTGCCAGCAGGTTAACAGGCAATTTCGAGCAGTACTTC
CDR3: CASRLTGNFEQYF

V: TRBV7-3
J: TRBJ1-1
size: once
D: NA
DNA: TGTGCCAGCAGCCCCAACAGGGCGATACCTGAAGCTTTCTTT
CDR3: CASSPNRAIPEAFF

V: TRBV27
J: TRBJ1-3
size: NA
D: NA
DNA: TGTGCCAGCAGTGATTTAGGGAGCTCTGGAAACACCATATATTTT
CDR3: CASSDLGSSGNTIYF

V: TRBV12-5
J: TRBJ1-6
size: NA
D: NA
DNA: TGTGCTAGTGGTTTGGTACAGAATTCACCCCTCCACTTT
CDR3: CASGLVQNSPLHF

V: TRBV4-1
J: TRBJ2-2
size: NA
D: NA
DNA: TGCGCCAGCAGCCAAGATTACAGACGCGGGGAGCTGTTTTTT
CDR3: CASSQDYRRGELFF

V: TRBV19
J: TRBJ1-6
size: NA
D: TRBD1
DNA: TGTGCCAGTAGTTGGGGGACAGACTATAATTCACCCCTCCACTTT
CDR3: CASSWGTDYNSPLHF

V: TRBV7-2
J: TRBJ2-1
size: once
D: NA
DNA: TGTGCCAGCAGCCTACTGGGGCTCGGTGAGCAGTTCTTC
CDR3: CASSLLGLGEQFF

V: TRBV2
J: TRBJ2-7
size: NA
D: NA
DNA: TGTGCCAGCGTGGCGGGGGCCTTCTGGGAGCAGTACTTC
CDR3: CASVAGAFWEQYF

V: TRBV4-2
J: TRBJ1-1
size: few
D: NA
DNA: TGTGCCACCCTACAGGGATCGAACACTGAAGCTTTCTTT
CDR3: CATLQGSNTEAFF

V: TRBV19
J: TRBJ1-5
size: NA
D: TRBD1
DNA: TGTGCCAGTAGACGCGGGACAGGTGGAGACAATCAGCCCCAGCATTTT
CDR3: CASRRGTGGDNQPQHF

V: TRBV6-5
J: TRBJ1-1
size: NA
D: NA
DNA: TGTGCCAGCAGTTACTCCCAGGGGACGCCTTTCTTT
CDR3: CASSYSQGTPFF

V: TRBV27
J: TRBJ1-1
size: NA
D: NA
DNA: TGTGCCAGCAGTCCTCGGGGGGGCAGCGGGTTTACTGAAGCTTTCTTT
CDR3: CASSPRGGSGFTEAFF

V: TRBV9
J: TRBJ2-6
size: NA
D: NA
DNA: TGTGCCAGCAGCGTCACGGGTAAGAACTCTGGGGCCAACGTCCTGACTTTC
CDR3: CASSVTGKNSGANVLTF

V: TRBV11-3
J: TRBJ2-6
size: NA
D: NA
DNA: TGTGCCAGCAGTCTTCTCTCTGGGGCCAACGTCCTGACTTTC
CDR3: CASSLLSGANVLTF

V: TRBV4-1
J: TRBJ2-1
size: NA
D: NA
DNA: TGCGCCAGCAGCCAAGATGACGGGGAAACCTACAATGAGCAGTTCTTC
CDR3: CASSQDDGETYNEQFF

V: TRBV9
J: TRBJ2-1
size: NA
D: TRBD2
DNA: TGTGCCAGCAGCGTAGGAATCCTAGCGGCCCGTTCCTACAATGAGCAGTTCTTC
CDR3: CASSVGILAARSYNEQFF